The entry that follows covers one TCR beta chain sequence. This record comes from a study of control samples from healthy donors and cancer patients. V was shortened by 5 bases and J by 1 base, with 2 bases between the two germline ends. In germline, CDR1 is MNHEY, CDR2 SVGAGI. The CDR3 totals 11 residues. The assay was immunoSEQ multiplex PCR, and TCRdb's table has in-frame clones only and misses some. This table has some 13,000 clones, about 75% appearing once. The TCR originated in a male donor with melanoma. Sequencing was done on a sample of formalin-fixed, paraffin-embedded tissue. V gene TRBV6-5 combines with J gene TRBJ2-5; the D is unclear. The CDR3 DNA is TGTGCCAGCAGTACCCAAGAGACCCAGTACTTC. It encodes CASSTQETQYF.